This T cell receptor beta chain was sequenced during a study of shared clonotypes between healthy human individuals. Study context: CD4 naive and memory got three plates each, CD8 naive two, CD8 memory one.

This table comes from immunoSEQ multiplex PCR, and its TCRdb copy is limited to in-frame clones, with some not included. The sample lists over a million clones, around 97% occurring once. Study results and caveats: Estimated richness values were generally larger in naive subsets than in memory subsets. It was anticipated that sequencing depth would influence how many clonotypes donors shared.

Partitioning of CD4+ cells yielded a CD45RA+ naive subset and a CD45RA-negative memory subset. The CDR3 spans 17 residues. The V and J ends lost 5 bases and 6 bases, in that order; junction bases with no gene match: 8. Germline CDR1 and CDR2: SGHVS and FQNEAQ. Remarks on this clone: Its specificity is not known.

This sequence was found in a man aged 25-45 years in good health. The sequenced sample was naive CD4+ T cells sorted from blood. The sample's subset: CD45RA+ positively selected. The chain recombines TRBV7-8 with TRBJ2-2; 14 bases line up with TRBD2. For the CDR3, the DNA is TGTGCCAGCAGCCTCCCGGGACTAGCGGGAGTGGCCGGGGAGCTGTTTTTT. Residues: CASSLPGLAGVAGELFF.